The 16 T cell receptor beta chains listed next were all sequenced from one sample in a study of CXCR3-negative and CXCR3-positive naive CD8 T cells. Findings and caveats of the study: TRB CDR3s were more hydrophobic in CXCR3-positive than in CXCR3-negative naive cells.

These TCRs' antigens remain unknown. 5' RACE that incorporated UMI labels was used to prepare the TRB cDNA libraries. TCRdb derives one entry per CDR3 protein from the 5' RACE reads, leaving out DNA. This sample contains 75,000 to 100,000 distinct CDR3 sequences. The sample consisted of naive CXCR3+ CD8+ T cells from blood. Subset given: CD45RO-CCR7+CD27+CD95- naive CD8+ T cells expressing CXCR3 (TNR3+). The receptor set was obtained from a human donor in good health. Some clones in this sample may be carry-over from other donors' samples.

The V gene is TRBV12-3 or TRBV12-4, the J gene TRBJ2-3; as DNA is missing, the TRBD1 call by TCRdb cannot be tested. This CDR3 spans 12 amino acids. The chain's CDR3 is CASIGQGDTQYF.

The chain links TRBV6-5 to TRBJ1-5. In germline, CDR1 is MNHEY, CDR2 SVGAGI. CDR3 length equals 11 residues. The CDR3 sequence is CASIGGTVQHF.

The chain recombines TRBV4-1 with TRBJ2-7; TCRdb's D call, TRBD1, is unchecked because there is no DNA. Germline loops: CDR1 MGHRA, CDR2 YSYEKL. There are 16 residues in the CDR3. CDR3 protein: CASSHATGTGIYEQYF.

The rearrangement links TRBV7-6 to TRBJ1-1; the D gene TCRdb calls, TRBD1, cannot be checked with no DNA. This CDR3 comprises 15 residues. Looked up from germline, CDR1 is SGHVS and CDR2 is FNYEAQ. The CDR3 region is CASSPLRGPGTEAFF.

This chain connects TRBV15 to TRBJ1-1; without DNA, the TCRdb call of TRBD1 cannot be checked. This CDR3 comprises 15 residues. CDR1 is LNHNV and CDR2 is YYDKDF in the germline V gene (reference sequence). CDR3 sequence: CATSRAGLLNTEAFF.

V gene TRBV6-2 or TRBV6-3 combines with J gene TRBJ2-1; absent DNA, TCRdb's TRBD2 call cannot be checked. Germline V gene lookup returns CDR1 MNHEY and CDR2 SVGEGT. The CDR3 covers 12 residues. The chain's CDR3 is CASSYGSDEQFF.

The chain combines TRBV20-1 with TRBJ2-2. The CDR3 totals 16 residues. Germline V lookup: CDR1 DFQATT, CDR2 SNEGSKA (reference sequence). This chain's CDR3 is CSARDTLDGETGELFF.

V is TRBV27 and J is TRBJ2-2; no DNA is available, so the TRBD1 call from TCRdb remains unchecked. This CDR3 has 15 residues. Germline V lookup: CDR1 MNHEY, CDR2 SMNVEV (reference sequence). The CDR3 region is CASTRLPPGTGELFF.

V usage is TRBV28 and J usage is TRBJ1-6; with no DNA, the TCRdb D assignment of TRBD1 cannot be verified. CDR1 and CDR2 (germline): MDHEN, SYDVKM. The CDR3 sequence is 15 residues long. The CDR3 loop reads CASSNNRGWNSPLHF.

The CDR3 spells CASSPPERGSYEQYF. The rearrangement links TRBV7-8 to TRBJ2-7; TCRdb reports TRBD1, a call that lacks DNA to check it against. The germline V gene has CDR1 SGHVS and CDR2 FQNEAQ. CDR3 length equals 15 residues.

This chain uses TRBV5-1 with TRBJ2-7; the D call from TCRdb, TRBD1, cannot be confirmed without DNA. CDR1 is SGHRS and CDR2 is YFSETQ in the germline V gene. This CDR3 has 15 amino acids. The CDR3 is CASSARTGQTYEQYF.

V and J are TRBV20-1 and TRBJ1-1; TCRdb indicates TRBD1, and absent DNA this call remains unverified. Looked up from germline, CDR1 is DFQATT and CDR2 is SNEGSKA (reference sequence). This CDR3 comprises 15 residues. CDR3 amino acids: CSAAKGTLQGTEAFF.

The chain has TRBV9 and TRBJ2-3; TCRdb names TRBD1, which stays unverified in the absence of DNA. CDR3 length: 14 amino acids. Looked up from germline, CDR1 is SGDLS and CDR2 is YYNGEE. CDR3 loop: CASGSGGGTDTQYF.

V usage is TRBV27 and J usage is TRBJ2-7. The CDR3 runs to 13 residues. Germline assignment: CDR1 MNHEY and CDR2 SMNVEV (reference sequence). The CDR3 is CASSHRGSYEQYF.

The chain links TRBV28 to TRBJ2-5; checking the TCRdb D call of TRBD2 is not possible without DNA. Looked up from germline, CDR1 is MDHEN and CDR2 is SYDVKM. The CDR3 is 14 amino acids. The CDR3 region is CASSPRGGAETQYF.

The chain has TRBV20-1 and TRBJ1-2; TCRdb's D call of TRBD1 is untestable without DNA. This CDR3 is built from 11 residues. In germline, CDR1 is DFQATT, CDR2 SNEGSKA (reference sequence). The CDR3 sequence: CSARAGTAPPF.